The sequence of this T cell receptor beta chain was determined in a study of blood T cell repertoires in COVID-19. Study background: Samples of COVID-19 (acute and convalescent) were obtained from the United States, Italy and Spain.

The germline V gene has CDR1 MNHEY and CDR2 SMNVEV (reference sequence). CDR3 length: 13 amino acids. V was pared by 2 bases and J by 4 bases, with 8 bases between. TCRdb's copy holds only in-frame clones and misses some; the assay was immunoSEQ multiplex PCR. This table has roughly 250,000 clones, about 90% appearing once. Sequencing used peripheral blood. V and J are TRBV27 and TRBJ1-1; D is uncertain. This TCR came from a woman in her fifties or sixties with acute or convalescent COVID-19. The CDR3 loop is CASSLRGSTEAFF. The CDR3, as DNA: TGTGCCAGCAGTTTACGCGGGAGCACTGAAGCTTTCTTT.